Reported below is one T cell receptor beta chain. This entry is derived from a study of monozygotic twins with inflammatory bowel disease. Total RNA from whole blood was isolated with no T cell sorting. With eight separate reactions per sample, the authors made cDNA. UMIs incorporating a 6-nucleotide sample barcode were appended by means of template switching. TCRalpha and TCRbeta cDNA underwent two nested PCRs of around 15 and 9 cycles. TCRdb re-called the 5' RACE reads and catalogs CDR3 proteins one per entry, DNA excluded. Its table records approximately 400,000 distinct CDR3 sequences. Per the germline V gene, CDR1 is SQVTM and CDR2 is ANQGSEA. This CDR3 region has 13 residues.

V usage is TRBV29-1 and J usage is TRBJ1-2; lacking DNA, the TRBD1 call made by TCRdb goes unchecked. This sequence was found in a human donor with ulcerative colitis or Crohn's disease, or a healthy co-twin of an affected twin (not recorded which). Material: blood. This CDR3 is CSLIDPGAHGYTF.